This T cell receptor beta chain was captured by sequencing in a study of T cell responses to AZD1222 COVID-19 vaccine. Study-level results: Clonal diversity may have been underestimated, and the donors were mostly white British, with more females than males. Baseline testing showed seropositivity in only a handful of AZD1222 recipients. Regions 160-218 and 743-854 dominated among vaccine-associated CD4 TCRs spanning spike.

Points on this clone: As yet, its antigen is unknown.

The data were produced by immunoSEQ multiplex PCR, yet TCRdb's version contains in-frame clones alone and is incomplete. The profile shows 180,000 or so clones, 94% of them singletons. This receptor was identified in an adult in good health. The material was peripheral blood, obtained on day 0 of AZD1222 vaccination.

The CDR3, as DNA: TGTGCCTGGAGTGTAGGGGGCCGACATACGCAGTATTTT. This sequence encodes CAWSVGGRHTQYF. The rearrangement links TRBV30 to TRBJ2-3; 7 bases align to TRBD1. The ends lost 0 bases at V and 7 bases at J; junction bases unmatched: 4. Germline loops: CDR1 GTSNPN, CDR2 SVGIG (reference sequence). CDR3 size: 13 residues.